A selection of T cell receptor beta chains follows, all from one sample in a study of response to subunit inactivated influenza vaccine. Each CDR3 protein gets one entry after TCRdb re-called the RT-PCR reads with MiXCR. This sample has fewer than 250,000 distinct CDR3 sequences, with roughly an eighth found just once. The material was CD8+ T cells sorted from PBMCs, obtained roughly 5 days after vaccination. The receptors shown here come from a middle-aged man who received an inactivated influenza vaccine. CDR3s include the opening cysteine and the closing phenylalanine or tryptophan. The D gene is left open where the match is weak. The size of a clone is reported for some rows only, either as once, few or many, or as a class for expanded clones.

d_call,v_call,j_call,clone_size,cdr3_aa,cdr3_nt
NA,TRBV29-1,TRBJ2-7,few,CSGEMNYEQYF,TGCAGCGGTGAGATGAACTACGAGCAGTACTTC
NA,TRBV6-5,TRBJ2-1,many,CASSYYGPYNEQFF,TGTGCCAGCAGTTACTACGGGCCTTACAATGAGCAGTTCTTC
NA,TRBV12-3/TRBV12-4,TRBJ2-7,few,CASSDPGYELYEQYF,TGTGCCAGCAGTGACCCAGGGTACGAATTGTACGAGCAGTACTTC
NA,TRBV6-2/TRBV6-3,TRBJ2-3,NA,CASSSTSRTDTQYF,TGTGCCAGCAGTTCGACGTCAAGGACAGATACGCAGTATTTT
TRBD2,TRBV20-1,TRBJ2-3,NA,CSADRLAYSTDTQYF,TGCAGTGCTGACAGACTAGCGTATAGCACAGATACGCAGTATTTT
NA,TRBV12-3/TRBV12-4,TRBJ2-1,many,CASSLYEKVRDEQFF,TGTGCCAGCAGTTTGTACGAGAAGGTCCGGGATGAGCAGTTCTTC
NA,TRBV20-1,TRBJ2-1,NA,CSAPSYNEQFF,TGCAGTGCTCCCTCCTACAATGAGCAGTTCTTC
NA,TRBV29-1,TRBJ1-1,NA,CSVEVNTEAFF,TGCAGCGTTGAGGTGAACACTGAAGCTTTCTTT
TRBD1,TRBV12-3/TRBV12-4,TRBJ2-1,NA,CASSPDRGNEQFF,TGTGCCAGCAGCCCGGACAGGGGGAATGAGCAGTTCTTC
TRBD2,TRBV4-3,TRBJ2-7,NA,CASSQGLAGVYEQYF,TGCGCCAGCAGCCAAGGGCTAGCGGGAGTCTACGAGCAGTACTTC
NA,TRBV6-1,TRBJ2-2,few,CASRPPGAGELFF,TGTGCCAGCAGACCTCCCGGGGCCGGGGAGCTGTTTTTT
NA,TRBV10-1,TRBJ2-6,few,CASSPDSRSGANVLTF,TGCGCCAGCAGTCCAGACAGCCGCTCTGGGGCCAACGTCCTGACTTTC
NA,TRBV9,TRBJ2-3,NA,CASRAESTDTQYF,TGTGCCAGCAGGGCGGAAAGCACAGATACGCAGTATTTT
NA,TRBV5-1,TRBJ2-2,few,CASSQGRNTGELFF,TGCGCCAGCAGCCAGGGAAGGAACACCGGGGAGCTGTTTTTT
TRBD2,TRBV29-1,TRBJ2-3,NA,CSVEELLAGTSFADTQYF,TGCAGCGTTGAAGAGCTACTAGCGGGGACCTCTTTCGCAGATACGCAGTATTTT
TRBD2,TRBV6-2/TRBV6-3,TRBJ2-5,many,CASSNHPGLAEIRTQYF,TGTGCCAGCAGTAATCACCCGGGACTAGCGGAGATACGGACCCAGTACTTC
NA,TRBV2,TRBJ1-1,NA,CAPKREGDTEAFF,TGTGCCCCCAAAAGGGAGGGGGACACTGAAGCTTTCTTT
NA,TRBV15,TRBJ1-6,few,CATSRDDGQTGHHNSPLHF,TGTGCCACCAGCAGAGACGACGGACAGACTGGTCATCATAATTCACCCCTCCACTTT
NA,TRBV2,TRBJ1-2,NA,CASSEGWIDSDNYGYTF,TGTGCCAGCAGTGAAGGGTGGATCGACAGCGATAACTATGGCTACACCTTC
NA,TRBV11-2,TRBJ1-1,few,CASRSTGGLEAFF,TGTGCCAGCAGATCGACAGGCGGGTTAGAAGCTTTCTTT
NA,TRBV5-5,TRBJ1-5,NA,CASSLVPGSNQPQHF,TGTGCCAGCAGCTTGGTCCCAGGTAGCAATCAGCCCCAGCATTTT
TRBD2,TRBV2,TRBJ2-1,NA,CASIGLAGSNEQFF,TGTGCCAGCATCGGACTAGCGGGGAGCAATGAGCAGTTCTTC
TRBD2,TRBV20-1,TRBJ2-5,few,CSARGAGDETQYF,TGCAGTGCTAGAGGAGCGGGAGACGAGACCCAGTACTTC
TRBD2,TRBV7-9,TRBJ2-7,once,CASSSPGLAYEQYF,TGTGCCAGCAGCTCCCCGGGACTAGCGTACGAGCAGTACTTC
NA,TRBV27,TRBJ1-1,many,CASSLQGGVMNTEAFF,TGTGCCAGCAGTTTACAGGGTGGGGTAATGAACACTGAAGCTTTCTTT
NA,TRBV7-2,TRBJ2-1,few,CASSSGLNNEQFF,TGTGCCAGCAGCTCCGGACTCAACAATGAGCAGTTCTTC
NA,TRBV20-1,TRBJ2-7,few,CSARDNLGLYEQYF,TGCAGTGCTAGAGATAATTTAGGGTTGTACGAGCAGTACTTC
TRBD1,TRBV25-1,TRBJ2-7,NA,CASTETGLGEQYF,TGTGCCAGCACAGAGACAGGGTTGGGCGAGCAGTACTTC
NA,TRBV27,TRBJ2-2,many,CASSLVAGYGELFF,TGTGCCAGCAGTTTAGTCGCGGGGTACGGGGAGCTGTTTTTT
TRBD2,TRBV29-1,TRBJ2-2,NA,CSVEDRKRGANTGELFF,TGCAGCGTTGAAGATCGAAAGCGGGGGGCCAACACCGGGGAGCTGTTTTTT
TRBD2,TRBV3-1,TRBJ2-1,NA,CASSQVLAGVVDEQFF,TGTGCCAGCAGCCAAGTCCTAGCGGGGGTGGTTGATGAGCAGTTCTTC
NA,TRBV6-2/TRBV6-3,TRBJ2-7,many,CASTRGGRTYEQYF,TGTGCCAGCACTCGTGGGGGGAGAACCTACGAGCAGTACTTC
NA,TRBV28,TRBJ1-1,NA,CASSSGPVNTEAFF,TGTGCCAGCAGTTCTGGACCCGTGAACACTGAAGCTTTCTTT
NA,TRBV4-3,TRBJ2-2,few,CASSQDLAPMNTGELFF,TGCGCCAGCAGCCAAGATTTGGCACCTATGAACACCGGGGAGCTGTTTTTT
TRBD2,TRBV7-3,TRBJ2-1,many,CASSLGLAGGGEQFF,TGTGCCAGCAGCCTGGGACTAGCGGGAGGAGGTGAGCAGTTCTTC
NA,TRBV4-1,TRBJ2-7,NA,CASSLRQTYEQYF,TGCGCCAGCAGCCTTAGACAGACTTACGAGCAGTACTTC
NA,TRBV4-3,TRBJ2-7,few,CASSQDDQSYEQYF,TGCGCCAGCAGCCAAGACGACCAGAGCTACGAGCAGTACTTC
TRBD1,TRBV5-6,TRBJ2-7,NA,CASSGDRGTTQGRYEQYF,TGTGCCAGCAGCGGGGACAGGGGGACCACCCAGGGACGCTACGAGCAGTACTTC
NA,TRBV7-8,TRBJ1-3,few,CASSLARTGNTIYF,TGTGCCAGCAGCTTAGCCAGGACTGGAAACACCATATATTTT
TRBD2,TRBV2,TRBJ2-7,few,CASIFHPTSDYEQYF,TGTGCCAGCATTTTCCATCCGACTAGCGACTACGAGCAGTACTTC
NA,TRBV11-2,TRBJ2-3,few,CASSLGELSPDTQYF,TGTGCCAGCAGCTTGGGAGAACTCTCCCCAGATACGCAGTATTTT